This T cell receptor beta chain was captured in a study of T cell repertoires in cytomegalovirus infection. Study-wide background: Evidence of both CMV infection and a matching HLA type came from public TCR beta signatures. Findings of the study overall: In two of eight donors, the top clonotype was HLA-C-restricted CMV-specific.

TCRdb re-called the reads with MiXCR, one entry per CDR3 protein. Among 300,000 to 400,000 distinct CDR3 sequences listed, 15% to 20% were seen once. This clonotype was recorded a few times. Its antigen is currently unknown. V shed 8 bases and J shed 2 bases, with 10 bases lying between them. This CDR3 is 13 amino acids long. V is TRBV12-3 or TRBV12-4 and J is TRBJ1-5; D is unclear. The source is a human donor in good health (CMV status not recorded). Some clones in this sample may be carry-over from other donors' samples. Sample: PBMCs. The CDR3 DNA follows: TGTGCCAGCCAATACGGGGGCAATCAGCCCCAGCATTTT. Translating it yields CASQYGGNQPQHF.